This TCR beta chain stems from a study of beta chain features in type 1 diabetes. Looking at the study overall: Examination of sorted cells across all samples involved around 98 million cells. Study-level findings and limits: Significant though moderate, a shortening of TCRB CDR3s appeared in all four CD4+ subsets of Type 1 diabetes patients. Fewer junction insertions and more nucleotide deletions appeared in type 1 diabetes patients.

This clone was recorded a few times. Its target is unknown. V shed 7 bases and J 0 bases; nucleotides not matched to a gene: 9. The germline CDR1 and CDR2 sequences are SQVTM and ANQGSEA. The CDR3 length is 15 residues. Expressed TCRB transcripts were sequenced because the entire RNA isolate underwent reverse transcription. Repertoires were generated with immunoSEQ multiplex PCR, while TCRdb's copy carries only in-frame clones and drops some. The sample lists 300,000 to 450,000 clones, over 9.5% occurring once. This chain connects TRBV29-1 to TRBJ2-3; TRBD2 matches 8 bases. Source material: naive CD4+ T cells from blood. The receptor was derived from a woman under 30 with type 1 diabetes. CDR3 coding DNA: TGCAGCGCCGAACGTACTAGCGGAAGCACAGATACGCAGTATTTT. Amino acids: CSAERTSGSTDTQYF.